The 32 T cell receptor beta chains below come from one sample, sequenced in a study of T cells after yellow fever vaccination (dated by TCRdb to the late 2010s). The treatment or condition label for this specimen denotes: live attenuated yellow fever vaccine strain. The library relied on 5' RACE. The sequencer listed for this sample is Illumina HiSeq 2500. Clones were called with MiXCR by TCRdb after fastp trimmed the public reads at Q25, and only in-frame beta chains were retained. One record per CDR3 amino acid sequence lists the most common genes and DNA. This sample gives roughly 11,000 distinct CDR3 sequences in total; roughly 6.1% of them show up just once. Around 1% of the sample is taken by the ten largest. The sequencing used PBMCs, either bulk or a sorted T-cell subset (CD4+, CD8+, memory, or dextramer-sorted; not recorded which), collected on the day of the yellow fever booster vaccination. The receptors here all came from a man aged 25 to 40 who received the YFV17D yellow fever vaccine.

This clonotype showed up many times. The V call is TRBV19, the J call TRBJ2-5; 7 bases are a match to TRBD1. This CDR3 has 16 amino acids. Germline V lookup: CDR1 LNHDA, CDR2 SQIVND (reference sequence). Unmatched junction bases numbered 10, after V lost 4 bases and J lost 2 bases. The CDR3 loop is CASSRGIDRVQETQYF. The CDR3 nucleotides read TGTGCCAGTAGTAGGGGGATAGACAGGGTGCAAGAGACCCAGTACTTC.

This clonotype was observed at least ten times. V and J are TRBV20-1 and TRBJ2-3, with D possibly matching TRBD2 (6 bases). The V gene lost 6 bases and the J gene lost 0 bases, with 13 bases spanning the gap. CDR3 size: 14 residues. Looked up from germline, CDR1 is DFQATT and CDR2 is SNEGSKA (reference sequence). Here the CDR3 DNA reads TGCAGTGCCGTAGCCGGGACTAGCACAGATACGCAGTATTTT. Its protein product is CSAVAGTSTDTQYF.

By sample share, this clonotype is medium-sized. The chain links TRBV2 to TRBJ1-1; a weak D match, TRBD1 (6 bases). Germline-derived CDR1 and CDR2 are SNHLY and FYNNEI. V lost 8 bases, J lost 8 bases, and 12 bases lay in between. The CDR3 consists of 11 residues. CDR3 nucleotides: TGTGCCAGCGGACGGGGGCCGGAAGCTTTCTTT. Its translation is CASGRGPEAFF.

This clonotype was recorded many times. The genes are TRBV6-5 and TRBJ2-2; 7 nucleotides match TRBD2. Germline V gene lookup returns CDR1 MNHEY and CDR2 SVGAGI. V trimming: 2 bases; J trimming: 4 bases; junction bases outside the gene matches: 4. The CDR3 covers 15 residues. CDR3 amino acids: CASSYRVAGTGELFF. In nucleotides, the CDR3 is TGTGCCAGCAGTTACAGGGTAGCGGGCACCGGGGAGCTGTTTTTT.

This clonotype is categorized as medium-sized (0.01 to 0.1%). The chain combines TRBV27 with TRBJ1-1; TRBD1 aligns across 8 bases. CDR3 length: 16 amino acids. V dropped 3 bases and J dropped 4; count of bases not matched to a gene: 10. From germline, CDR1 is MNHEY and CDR2 SMNVEV (reference sequence). The CDR3 nucleotides are TGTGCCAGCAGTTTCCACCAAGCAGGGGGCCCCACTGAAGCTTTCTTT. It is translated as CASSFHQAGGPTEAFF.

This clonotype is categorized as medium-sized. The V gene is TRBV23-1, the J gene TRBJ2-4; tentative D call: TRBD1 (6 bases). TRBV23-1 is identified as an open reading frame with a role that is uncertain. The length of the CDR3 is 13 residues. The V gene lost 3 bases and the J gene lost 6 bases, with 9 bases spanning the gap. The CDR3 loop is CASSHEGGNIQYF. In DNA form, the CDR3 reads TGCGCCAGCAGTCATGAAGGGGGAAACATTCAGTACTTC.

This clonotype has ten or more counts. CDR3: CSALGAGAANTGELFF. The CDR3 DNA follows: TGCAGTGCCTTAGGGGCGGGAGCGGCGAACACCGGGGAGCTGTTTTTT. The rearrangement joins TRBV20-1 to TRBJ2-2, with 7 bases matching TRBD2. V shed 6 bases and J 0 bases; nucleotides not matched to a gene: 10. Per the germline V gene, CDR1 is DFQATT and CDR2 is SNEGSKA (reference sequence). CDR3 length equals 16 residues.

By frequency in the sample, this clonotype is medium-sized. The chain recombines TRBV5-1 with TRBJ2-7; D possibly matches TRBD1 or TRBD2 (5 bases each). This CDR3 region has 14 residues. Trimming took off 4 bases at V and 2 bases at J, with 13 bases between the two ends. CDR1 is SGHRS, CDR2 YFSETQ, per germline. In DNA form, the CDR3 reads TGCGCCAGCAGCCGAGGGGACGTAGCCTACGAGCAGTACTTC. Translation gives CASSRGDVAYEQYF.

This clonotype is labeled as medium-sized (0.01 to 0.1%). The rearrangement joins TRBV5-4 to TRBJ2-1; 11 bases map to TRBD2. The CDR3 runs 17 residues. V gave up 3 bases and J gave up 5 bases; unmatched junction bases: 10. Germline V CDR1 and CDR2: SGHNT, YYREEE (reference sequence). The CDR3 loop is CASSSTSTSGSHNEQFF. In DNA, the CDR3 is TGTGCCAGCAGCTCAACCTCTACTAGCGGGAGCCACAATGAGCAGTTCTTC.

This clonotype was seen repeatedly, ten times or more. This chain uses TRBV24-1 with TRBJ1-4; D remains unclear. The CDR3 has 16 amino acids. Between the trimmed V and J ends, which lost 4 bases and 5 bases, there was a span of 16 bases. Germline V gene data show CDR1 as KGHDR and CDR2 as SFDVKD. CDR3 loop: CATSDTRASENEKLFF. The CDR3 DNA reads TGTGCCACCAGTGACACCCGGGCCTCGGAAAATGAAAAACTGTTTTTT.

In its sample, this clonotype is medium-sized. The J gene is TRBJ1-5, the V gene TRBV12-3 or TRBV12-4; no firm D call. V lost 3 bases and J 2 bases, leaving 11 bases between the germline ends. This CDR3 comprises 15 residues. The CDR3 DNA sequence: TGTGCCAGCAGTTTCATGGGAAACGGCAATCAGCCCCAGCATTTT. As protein: CASSFMGNGNQPQHF.

This clonotype counts as medium-sized. The chain links TRBV20-1 to TRBJ2-5, with a possible D match to TRBD1 (7 bases). The CDR3 is 13 residues long. Germline V CDR1 and CDR2: DFQATT, SNEGSKA (reference sequence). Trimming pared 5 bases from V and 5 bases from J, leaving 15 bases between. The CDR3 coding sequence is TGCAGTGCTTCACCGACAGGGAGGGAGACCCAGTACTTC. Its translation is CSASPTGRETQYF.

This clonotype counts as medium-sized. The rearrangement links TRBV10-3 to TRBJ1-5; the D is unclear. Germline CDR1 and CDR2: ENHRY and SYGVKD. The V end was cut by 4 bases, the J end by 5 bases, with 9 bases between. The CDR3 is 13 amino acids. The CDR3 loop is CAISVEEDQPQHF. The CDR3 DNA reads as TGTGCCATCAGTGTGGAGGAGGATCAGCCCCAGCATTTT.

This clonotype has at least ten counts. The CDR3 bases are TGTGCCAGCAACTTACTAGCGGGCCCGGGGGGTGAGCAGTTCTTC. It yields the protein CASNLLAGPGGEQFF. The chain recombines TRBV5-2 with TRBJ2-1; the DNA was not used to check the table's D call, TRBD2. TRBV5-2 is recorded as a pseudogene. This CDR3 has 15 amino acids.

This clonotype was recorded at least ten times. The chain carries TRBV28 and TRBJ2-3, with TRBD2 identical over 7 bases. The CDR3 consists of 15 residues. Germline V gives CDR1 MDHEN, CDR2 SYDVKM. Trimming at V came to 6 bases and at J to 7 bases, leaving 13 bases not matched to a gene. The CDR3 nucleotides are TGTGCCAGCAGCCCATCCACTTTAAGCGGGAATACGCAGTATTTT. Translation: CASSPSTLSGNTQYF.

This clonotype is medium-sized by share. This rearrangement joins TRBV7-9 to TRBJ2-1; D gene uncertain. The CDR3 sequence is 11 residues long. V gave up 1 base and J gave up 9 bases, with 4 bases separating them. The V gene's germline CDR1 is SEHNR and CDR2 FQNEAQ (reference sequence). CDR3 nucleotide sequence: TGTGCCAGCAGCTTAGTAGGTGAGCAGTTCTTC. Amino acids: CASSLVGEQFF.

This clonotype was recorded at least ten times. This chain links TRBV3-1 with TRBJ1-1; D is possibly TRBD1 (6 bases). Germline V lookup: CDR1 LGHDT, CDR2 YNNKEL (reference sequence). The CDR3 runs to 15 residues. V lost 0 bases, J lost 8 bases, and 16 bases lay in between. CDR3 amino acids: CASSQEGPSDREAFF. The CDR3 DNA sequence: TGTGCCAGCAGCCAAGAAGGGCCCTCGGACAGAGAAGCTTTCTTT.

This clonotype was observed at least ten times. The chain is built from TRBV2 and TRBJ2-7; D is possibly TRBD2 (6 bases). Trimming took off 6 bases at V and 2 bases at J, with 17 bases between the two ends. The CDR3 loop spans 15 amino acids. The germline CDR1 and CDR2 sequences are SNHLY and FYNNEI. For the CDR3, the DNA is TGTGCCAGCAGGAATGGGACTTTCCATACCTACGAGCAGTACTTC. Protein sequence: CASRNGTFHTYEQYF.

The sample holds many counts of this clonotype. The chain recombines TRBV20-1 with TRBJ2-3, with 7 bases matching TRBD2. The CDR3 runs to 16 residues. V trimming: 0 bases; J trimming: 2 bases; junction bases outside the gene matches: 8. Looked up from germline, CDR1 is DFQATT and CDR2 is SNEGSKA (reference sequence). The CDR3 is CSARDQAREYTDTQYF. The DNA for the CDR3 is TGCAGTGCTAGAGATCAAGCGCGGGAGTACACAGATACGCAGTATTTT.

The chain links TRBV2 to TRBJ2-7; possibly TRBD2 for D (5 bases). The length of the CDR3 is 13 residues. Trimming left V 7 bases short and J 3 bases short, with 13 bases between. The germline V gene encodes CDR1 SNHLY and CDR2 FYNNEI. The CDR3: CASNRGWDYEQYF. The DNA for the CDR3 is TGTGCCAGCAACAGAGGGTGGGACTACGAGCAGTACTTC.

This clonotype is medium-sized. V usage is TRBV20-1 and J usage is TRBJ2-7; D tentatively reads TRBD1 or TRBD2 (5 bases each). The germline V gene has CDR1 DFQATT and CDR2 SNEGSKA (reference sequence). This CDR3 contains 13 residues. CDR3 loop: CSVPGTGLYEQYF. In DNA form, the CDR3 reads TGCAGCGTACCCGGGACGGGGCTTTACGAGCAGTACTTC.

This clonotype is labeled medium-sized. J is TRBJ1-2 and V is TRBV6-5; D is unclear. The CDR3 runs 13 residues. Germline V lookup: CDR1 MNHEY, CDR2 SVGAGI. Trimming removed 0 bases from V and 7 bases from J, with 9 bases in between. CDR3 sequence (DNA): TGTGCCAGCAGTTACTCGAAACCCTTTGGCTACACCTTC. The encoded protein is CASSYSKPFGYTF.

The V and J genes are TRBV4-2 and TRBJ2-2, with a tentative D call TRBD2 (6 bases). This CDR3 contains 18 residues. Germline CDR1 LGHNA, CDR2 YNFKEQ. V shed 4 bases and J shed 5 bases, with 23 bases lying between them. The CDR3 sequence: CASSPSPSVAYRTGELFF. CDR3 bases: TGTGCCAGCAGCCCCTCCCCTAGCGTGGCCTACCGTACCGGGGAGCTGTTTTTT.

This clonotype is medium-sized within its sample. The rearrangement uses TRBV4-2 and TRBJ2-1; D is perhaps TRBD2 (6 bases). The CDR3 runs to 16 residues. Trimming cost V 2 bases and J 1 base, with 12 bases left between them. CDR1 and CDR2 from the germline V gene are LGHNA and YNFKEQ. CDR3 sequence reads: CASSQSGGTSYNEQFF. For the CDR3, the DNA is TGTGCCAGCAGCCAATCGGGTGGGACTTCCTACAATGAGCAGTTCTTC.

This clonotype came up many times. This chain joins TRBV6-5 and TRBJ2-1; D may correspond to TRBD1 or TRBD2 (5 bases each). The CDR3 runs 14 residues. The germline V gene has CDR1 MNHEY and CDR2 SVGAGI. V lost 2 bases, J lost 3 bases, and 8 bases lay in between. The CDR3 spells CASSYEGYYNEQFF. The DNA for the CDR3 is TGTGCCAGCAGTTACGAGGGGTACTACAATGAGCAGTTCTTC.

This clonotype is classed as medium-sized. The genes are TRBV29-1 and TRBJ2-3; TRBD2 is a possible D gene (6 bases). Germline CDR1 and CDR2: SQVTM and ANQGSEA. This CDR3 contains 15 residues. V lost 3 bases and J 0 bases, leaving 13 bases between the germline ends. The CDR3 nucleotides read TGCAGCGTTGATGGAGCGGAGGGGAGCACAGATACGCAGTATTTT. This gives the protein CSVDGAEGSTDTQYF.

This clonotype showed up many times. The chain couples TRBV6-1 to TRBJ1-1; D remains ambiguous. CDR1 is MNHNS and CDR2 is SASEGT in the germline V gene. This CDR3 has 13 amino acids. The V gene lost 9 bases and the J gene lost 5 bases, with 16 bases spanning the gap. This CDR3 reads CASKLGRGTEAFF. The CDR3 DNA follows: TGTGCCAGTAAGTTGGGTAGAGGGACTGAAGCTTTCTTT.

The genes are TRBV27 and TRBJ2-7; the match to TRBD2 covers 7 bases. Germline V lookup: CDR1 MNHEY, CDR2 SMNVEV (reference sequence). Trimming cost V 3 bases and J 7 bases; bases outside gene matches: 6. The CDR3 covers 13 residues. The CDR3: CASSFSGRLEQYF. For the CDR3, the DNA is TGTGCCAGCAGTTTTTCCGGGAGGTTAGAGCAGTACTTC.

This clonotype is medium-sized. The chain links TRBV12-3 or TRBV12-4 to TRBJ1-3; no firm D call. V was shortened by 3 bases and J by 0 bases, with 12 bases between the two germline ends. This CDR3 comprises 16 residues. CDR3 nucleotide sequence: TGTGCCAGCAGTTTTTTCAGCTTGTACTCTGGAAACACCATATATTTT. Encoded protein: CASSFFSLYSGNTIYF.

This clonotype was recorded at least ten times. The CDR3 here is CASSLGPGTGKETQYF. CDR3 coding DNA: TGTGCCAGCAGCTTAGGTCCCGGGACAGGGAAAGAGACCCAGTACTTC. This chain joins TRBV7-3 and TRBJ2-5; 9 nucleotides align to TRBD1. The CDR3 is 16 amino acids. V was pared by 2 bases and J by 3 bases, with 7 bases of the junction left unmatched. The germline CDR1 and CDR2 sequences are SGHTA and FQGTGA.

Regarding this clonotype: The junction and the germline gene differ at one end; a read error may be behind it. The chain uses TRBV27 and TRBJ1-6, with D hard to call. Germline V CDR1 and CDR2: MNHEY, SMNVEV (reference sequence). This CDR3 has 13 amino acids. In DNA form, the CDR3 reads TGTGCCACTTCACGGCAATATACTTCACCCCTCCACTTT. This sequence encodes CATSRQYTSPLHF.

This clonotype is labeled as medium-sized. The V call is TRBV6-2 or TRBV6-3, the J call TRBJ2-1; D unresolved. V was trimmed by 6 bases and J by 0 bases, leaving 12 bases between them. Germline CDR1 and CDR2: MNHEY and SVGEGT. CDR3 length equals 15 residues. The CDR3 here is CASRRTVSSYNEQFF. The DNA of the CDR3 is TGTGCCAGCAGAAGGACGGTAAGCTCCTACAATGAGCAGTTCTTC.